This T cell receptor beta chain was found in a study of memory CD4+ T cells and cytomegalovirus serostatus. Germline V CDR1 and CDR2: MGHRA, YSYEKL. The CDR3 runs to 18 residues. J lost 5 bases, V lost 1 base, and 15 bases had no gene match. Measured with immunoSEQ multiplex PCR; TCRdb has only the in-frame clones, and not every one. The sample includes 61,000 or so clones, around three quarters of them seen just once. Study-level results: About 40% of the roughly 160 known CMV-associated TCRbeta sequences appeared in CD4+ memory.

Remarks on this clone: As yet, its antigen is unknown.

Single viable CD3+CD4+CD8-CD45RO+ cells were sorted as the memory CD4+ T cells. After thawing, CD4+ T cells were positively selected. Sequencing was performed on memory CD4+ T cells from blood. V is TRBV4-1 and J is TRBJ2-7; 9 bases map to TRBD2. The receptor comes from an adult in good health and CMV-seronegative. Some clones in this sample may be carry-over from other donors' samples. This CDR3 reads CASSQGVIAGGPGNEQYF. The CDR3 bases are TGCGCCAGCAGCCAAGGGGTGATCGCGGGGGGGCCGGGGAACGAGCAGTACTTC.